Presented here are 12 T cell receptor beta chains from one specimen sequenced in a study of human T cells and chemical hapten exposure. Time point here: patch test 2, 6 weeks after DPC sensitization. The treatment was: therapeutic diphenylcyclopropenone sensitization with weekly scalp DPC. In TCRdb, the RACE reads were re-called with MiXCR into one record per CDR3 protein. The sample holds 350,000 to 400,000 distinct CDR3 sequences, about 6.9% seen once. The sample consisted of whole blood, taken in connection with sensitization to the hapten diphenylcyclopropenone (DPC). These receptors all come from a young woman with alopecia areata. Some clones in this sample may be carry-over from other donors' samples.

The chain combines TRBV6-1 with TRBJ2-1, with TRBD1 as a possible D gene (5 bases). The CDR3 loop spans 14 amino acids. In germline, CDR1 is MNHNS, CDR2 SASEGT. V dropped 3 bases and J dropped 6 bases, with 12 bases sitting between them. The CDR3 coding sequence is TGTGCCAGCAGTGACCCCACAGGCCTCAATGAGCAGTTCTTC. Protein sequence: CASSDPTGLNEQFF.

Comment on this clonotype: The junction does not match germline at one end; this may be a read error. The chain is built from TRBV5-5 and TRBJ2-6, with D perhaps TRBD1 or TRBD2 (6 bases each). The CDR3 is 15 amino acids. Germline assignment: CDR1 SGHKS and CDR2 YYEKEE (reference sequence). DNA for the CDR3: TGTGCCAGCACCACTGACATGTCGGGGGCCAACGCCCTGACTTTC. Encoded protein: CASTTDMSGANALTF. Supplemented by reference TRBV5-5 and TRBJ2-6, the full variable domain reads DAGVTQSPTHLIKTRGQQVTLRCSPISGHKSVSWYQQVLGQGPQFIFQYYEKEERGRGNFPDRFSARQFPNYSSELNVNALLLGDSALYLCASTTDMSGANALTFGAGSRLTVL.

This clonotype was counted many times. This rearrangement joins TRBV6-5 to TRBJ1-2; D is unresolved. This CDR3 is 16 amino acids long. Germline CDR1 is MNHEY and CDR2 is SVGAGI. Deletions cut 4 bases from V and 4 bases from J, with 19 bases between. The CDR3 DNA sequence: TGTGCCAGCAGTTTGGTTTTTTCCCACCCAGGCTATGGCTACACCTTC. The encoded protein is CASSLVFSHPGYGYTF.

In its sample, this clonotype was seen a few times. This chain joins TRBV7-9 and TRBJ2-1; D might be TRBD1 or TRBD2, each matching 6 bases. Germline V CDR1 and CDR2: SEHNR, FQNEAQ (reference sequence). CDR3 length: 15 amino acids. Trimming stripped 5 bases from V and 6 bases from J, with 17 bases between. DNA of the CDR3: TGTGCCAGCAGCCCAACAGGGATGGAGGGCAATGAGCAGTTCTTC. It translates to CASSPTGMEGNEQFF.

The rearrangement joins TRBV6-2 or TRBV6-3 to TRBJ2-5; D is perhaps TRBD2 (6 bases). Per the germline V gene, CDR1 is MNHEY and CDR2 is SVGEGT. The V and J ends lost 6 bases and 9 bases respectively, with 14 bases between them. This CDR3 is 12 amino acids long. CDR3 nucleotides: TGTGCCAGCAGCATGGGACTTCGGGCCCAGTACTTC. Encoded protein: CASSMGLRAQYF.

There are a few counts of this clonotype. This chain connects TRBV12-3 or TRBV12-4 to TRBJ2-4; tentative D call: TRBD2 (6 bases). V dropped 6 bases and J dropped 6 bases, with 9 bases sitting between them. This CDR3 has 12 amino acids. CDR3 sequence (DNA): TGTGCCAGCAGGGGGACTTCAAACATTCAGTACTTC. Residues: CASRGTSNIQYF.

The chain combines TRBV6-5 with TRBJ2-7; TRBD1 is a possible D gene (5 bases). V lost 5 bases to trimming and J lost 7 bases, with 21 bases between them. Germline-derived CDR1 and CDR2 are MNHEY and SVGAGI. The CDR3 has 15 residues. The CDR3 region has the DNA TGTGCCAGCAGTCCTTGGGAAAGGGGCTCCAGTGAGCAGTACTTC. The encoded protein is CASSPWERGSSEQYF.

This clonotype came up many times. The V and J genes are TRBV12-3 or TRBV12-4 and TRBJ1-1; tentatively, D is TRBD1 (5 bases). Between the trimmed V and J ends, which lost 3 bases and 7 bases, there was a span of 33 bases. CDR3 size: 20 residues. The CDR3 is CASSFSVGTVGPPKSHEAFF. CDR3 DNA sequence: TGTGCCAGCAGTTTTTCAGTGGGGACCGTAGGGCCGCCGAAATCCCATGAAGCTTTCTTT.

This clonotype has more than one count but fewer than ten. The V and J genes are TRBV6-2 or TRBV6-3 and TRBJ1-1; the D gene is possibly TRBD1 (5 bases). Trimming shortened V by 0 bases and J by 1 base, and 18 bases separated the two germline ends. This CDR3 spans 18 amino acids. Per germline, CDR1 MNHEY and CDR2 SVGEGT. The CDR3 spells CASSYSRGQGGANTEAFF. The CDR3 coding sequence is TGTGCCAGCAGTTACTCGAGGGGTCAGGGAGGCGCGAACACTGAAGCTTTCTTT.

Only a few counts were recorded for this clonotype. V usage is TRBV5-1 and J usage is TRBJ1-4, with a tentative D call TRBD1 (6 bases). V lost 3 bases to trimming and J lost 0 bases, with 12 bases between them. The CDR3 is made up of 16 amino acids. The germline gives CDR1 SGHRS, CDR2 YFSETQ. This CDR3 is CASSSGQPATNEKLFF. CDR3 bases: TGCGCCAGCAGCTCAGGACAGCCAGCAACTAATGAAAAACTGTTTTTT. Full variable domain (missing parts from reference TRBV5-1 and TRBJ1-4): KAGVTQTPRYLIKTRGQQVTLSCSPISGHRSVSWYQQTPGQGLQFLFEYFSETQRNKGNFPGRFSGRQFSNSRSEMNVSTLELGDSALYLCASSSGQPATNEKLFFGSGTQLSVL.

This clonotype was seen a few times. V gene TRBV18 combines with J gene TRBJ2-7; the match to TRBD2 covers 15 bases. Per the germline V gene, CDR1 is KGHSH and CDR2 is LQKENI. The CDR3 has 16 residues. After removal of 3 bases from V and 7 bases from J, the junction contained 7 bases not matched to a gene. CDR3 DNA sequence: TGTGCCAGCTCACCTCGGCGGACTAGCGGGGGGGTGGAGCAGTACTTC. This translates into CASSPRRTSGGVEQYF.

This clonotype showed up just a few times. This chain uses TRBV4-3 with TRBJ1-4; 10 positions agree with TRBD1. The CDR3 covers 16 residues. J gave up 5 bases and V 1 base, and 4 bases lay outside the gene matches. CDR1 and CDR2 (germline): LGHNA, YSLEER. The CDR3 loop is CASSQVGGQGNEKLFF. The CDR3 DNA is TGCGCCAGCAGCCAAGTTGGGGGACAGGGGAATGAAAAACTGTTTTTT.